This T cell receptor beta chain was sequenced during a study of memory CD4+ T cells and cytomegalovirus serostatus. Overall study: Of the healthy Belgian adults, roughly ten were CMV seropositive and 24 seronegative. Study conclusions and caveats: A US-trained random forest predicted CMV serostatus with median AUC 0.91.

Assay used: immunoSEQ multiplex PCR; TCRdb lists only in-frame clones, some missing. The table lists 75,000 to 90,000 clones, around 80% of them singletons. As regards this clone: Its target is unknown.

Single viable CD3+CD4+CD8-CD45RO+ cells were sorted as the memory CD4+ T cells. CMV serostatus came from serum IgG against pp150, pp28, p38, p52. The sequence derives from an adult in good health and CMV-seronegative. Sequenced material: memory CD4+ T cells from blood.

The CDR3 reads CASRTGWANEKLFF. The DNA for the CDR3 is TGTGCCAGCAGGACAGGGTGGGCTAATGAAAAACTGTTTTTT. The rearrangement links TRBV2 to TRBJ1-4; 7 bases line up with TRBD1. The CDR3 loop spans 14 amino acids. Germline V gene lookup returns CDR1 SNHLY and CDR2 FYNNEI. The trim removed 6 bases at V and 3 bases at J, leaving 4 bases unmatched.